This T cell receptor beta chain was identified during a study of blood T cell repertoires in COVID-19. As for the study in general: Samples taken during acute and convalescent COVID-19 were collected in the United States, Italy and Spain. T cells, B-cell-depleted T cells, or PBMCs supplied cDNA or gDNA.

The junction had 11 bases not matched to a gene; V was cut back by 6 bases and J by 6 bases. This CDR3 is built from 15 residues. The V gene's germline CDR1 is MDHEN and CDR2 SYDVKM. As processed by the authors: Scientists estimated how many nucleated cells there were by amplifying reference gene primers. Data came from immunoSEQ multiplex PCR; TCRdb stores just in-frame clones and leaves some out. The V and J calls and clone size come from that table; D and trimming were worked out from the DNA. The sample lists 200,000 or so clones, 80% to 85% occurring once. This TCR derives from a human donor in a cohort sampled during active COVID-19. This chain uses TRBV28 with TRBJ1-5; 7 bases are a match to TRBD1. The sequencing input was peripheral blood. The DNA for the CDR3 is TGTGCCAGCAGGACAGAAGGGGGCAGGGGTCAGCCCCAGCATTTT. As protein: CASRTEGGRGQPQHF.